Each of the 26 T cell receptor beta chains below was sequenced from the same sample in a study of T cell repertoires in cytomegalovirus infection. TCRdb redid the calling of the reads with MiXCR, one entry per CDR3 protein. The sample lists 250,000 to 300,000 distinct CDR3 sequences, approximately 22% occurring once. For these TCRs, the target antigens are not known. Source: cultured PBMCs, taken from culture after CMV antigen stimulation. These receptor sequences come from a human donor in good health (CMV status not recorded). Some clones in this sample may be carry-over from other donors' samples.

This clonotype was seen a few times. The gene calls are TRBV12-3 or TRBV12-4 and TRBJ1-5; no reliable D call. This CDR3 has 16 amino acids. The V end was cut by 1 base, the J end by 3 bases, with 13 bases between. The CDR3 DNA is TGTGCCAGCAGTTTAGGTTACCAGGAGATCAATCAGCCCCAGCATTTT. It codes for CASSLGYQEINQPQHF.

This chain connects TRBV12-3 or TRBV12-4 to TRBJ1-2; D is perhaps TRBD1 (5 bases). The CDR3 spans 14 residues. V gave up 6 bases and J gave up 4 bases, with 15 bases separating them. CDR3 sequence: CASSPTRRGYGYTF. The CDR3 nucleotides read TGTGCCAGCAGCCCCACACGGAGGGGCTATGGCTACACCTTC.

V and J are TRBV28 and TRBJ2-5; 9 bases match TRBD1. V shed 5 bases and J 0 bases; nucleotides not matched to a gene: 7. The V gene's germline CDR1 is MDHEN and CDR2 SYDVKM. CDR3 length equals 16 residues. CDR3 DNA: TGTGCCAGCAGTAGCTCCGGGACAGGGTACCAAGAGACCCAGTACTTC. Residues: CASSSSGTGYQETQYF.

This clonotype was detected only a few times. The chain recombines TRBV6-5 with TRBJ2-7; D is uncertain. CDR3 size: 10 residues. Germline V CDR1 and CDR2: MNHEY, SVGAGI. V lost 6 bases, J lost 4 bases, and 4 bases lay in between. CDR3: CASRTYEQYF. The DNA of the CDR3 is TGTGCCAGCAGGACATACGAGCAGTACTTC.

A few counts support this clonotype. The chain joins TRBV19 to TRBJ2-1, with D possibly TRBD2 on 6 matching bases. The V gene's germline CDR1 is LNHDA and CDR2 SQIVND (reference sequence). Trimming removed 1 base at V and 8 bases at J, with 15 bases between. This CDR3 comprises 15 residues. CDR3 DNA: TGTGCCAGTAGTATAGGGGCGGGAAAGGCGGATGAGCAGTTCTTC. This gives the protein CASSIGAGKADEQFF.

This clonotype was seen only a few times. This chain connects TRBV15 to TRBJ2-7; no reliable D call. The CDR3 spans 14 residues. CDR1 and CDR2 (germline): LNHNV, YYDKDF (reference sequence). Trimming removed 3 bases from V and 3 bases from J, with 12 bases in between. The CDR3 DNA follows: TGTGCCACCAGCAGGGATTCAAGAGACTACGAGCAGTACGTC. This sequence encodes CATSRDSRDYEQYV.

The chain uses TRBV10-3 and TRBJ1-2, with 7 positions matching TRBD1. CDR1 is ENHRY, CDR2 SYGVKD, per germline. The CDR3 runs 14 residues. V was clipped by 3 bases and J by 7 bases; unmatched bases: 8. CDR3 protein: CAISDEGARSGYTF. Written as DNA, the CDR3 is TGTGCCATCAGTGACGAGGGGGCCCGTTCTGGCTACACCTTC.

This clonotype was seen at least ten times. The rearrangement links TRBV7-8 to TRBJ2-1; D is undetermined. V gave up 3 bases and J gave up 6 bases, with 9 bases separating them. Looked up from germline, CDR1 is SGHVS and CDR2 is FQNEAQ. This CDR3 contains 13 residues. The CDR3 nucleotides read TGTGCCAGCAGCTTCCAATTAGGCAATGAGCAGTTCTTC. Its translation: CASSFQLGNEQFF. Full variable domain (remainder filled in from reference TRBV7-8 and TRBJ2-1): GAGVSQSPRYKVAKRGQDVALRCDPISGHVSLFWYQQALGQGPEFLTYFQNEAQLDKSGLPSDRFFAERPEGSVSTLKIQRTQQEDSAVYLCASSFQLGNEQFFGPGTRLTVL.

The genes are TRBV25-1 and TRBJ2-2; TRBD2 matches 9 bases. With V trimmed by 7 bases and J by 4 bases, 13 bases remained unmatched. The CDR3 covers 17 residues. The germline V gene has CDR1 MGHDK and CDR2 SYGVNS. This CDR3 reads CASTGVGSGSSTGELFF. The CDR3 region has the DNA TGTGCCAGCACTGGTGTGGGTAGCGGGAGTAGCACCGGGGAGCTGTTTTTT.

This clonotype was seen repeatedly, ten times or more. The V gene is TRBV7-2, the J gene TRBJ2-5, with D maybe TRBD2 (6 bases). The V end was cut by 4 bases, the J end by 4 bases, with 19 bases between. CDR3 length equals 16 residues. Germline V gives CDR1 SGHTA, CDR2 FQGNSA. The CDR3 region has the DNA TGTGCCAGCAGCTCCCAAGGCGGCGGGATGGGAGAGACCCAGTACTTC. Amino acid sequence: CASSSQGGGMGETQYF.

This clonotype has more than one count but fewer than ten. The V call is TRBV27, the J call TRBJ2-7; D unresolved. This CDR3 is 13 amino acids long. Between the trimmed V and J ends, which lost 4 bases and 2 bases, there was a span of 9 bases. Germline CDR1 is MNHEY and CDR2 is SMNVEV (reference sequence). This chain's CDR3 is CASSSANTYEQYF. In DNA form, the CDR3 reads TGTGCCAGCAGTTCAGCCAACACCTACGAGCAGTACTTC.

The chain links TRBV6-2 or TRBV6-3 to TRBJ2-7, with TRBD1 identical over 9 bases. The J segment lost 4 bases and the V segment lost 5 bases, leaving 6 bases of the junction unmatched. The CDR3 runs 14 residues. Per the germline V gene, CDR1 is MNHEY and CDR2 is SVGEGT. In DNA form, the CDR3 reads TGTGCCAGCAGTCCGGGACAGGGCCTTTACGAGCAGTACGTC. Translated: CASSPGQGLYEQYV.

The CDR3 DNA follows: TGCAGCGGCCAACAAAACACTGAAGCTTTCTTT. It is translated as CSGQQNTEAFF. The rearrangement joins TRBV29-1 to TRBJ1-1, with D unresolved. The CDR3 sequence is 11 residues long. Germline-derived CDR1 and CDR2 are SQVTM and ANQGSEA. Deletions cut 7 bases from V and 2 bases from J, with 8 bases between.

This clonotype was seen repeatedly, ten times or more. This sequence joins TRBV6-6 and TRBJ1-1, with a possible D match to TRBD1 (6 bases). V shed 5 bases and J shed 1 base, with 14 bases lying between them. The CDR3 sequence is 15 residues long. The germline gives CDR1 MNHNY, CDR2 SVGAGI (reference sequence). The CDR3 region is CASSTNGQRNTEAFF. The CDR3 DNA reads TGTGCCAGCAGTACAAACGGACAGAGGAACACTGAAGCTTTCTTT.

This clonotype was seen only a few times. The chain joins TRBV10-3 to TRBJ2-7; D unclear. This CDR3 has 13 amino acids. Germline loops: CDR1 ENHRY, CDR2 SYGVKD. V dropped 3 bases and J dropped 3 bases, with 9 bases sitting between them. The CDR3 region is CAISDVRYYEQYF. The CDR3 region has the DNA TGTGCCATCAGTGATGTCAGATACTACGAGCAGTACTTC.

Many counts were recorded for this clonotype. This chain connects TRBV7-2 to TRBJ1-5, with unresolved D. This CDR3 spans 15 amino acids. Per germline, CDR1 SGHTA and CDR2 FQGNSA. V was cut by 0 bases and J by 3 bases, with 9 bases left in between. CDR3 bases: TGTGCCAGCAGCTTAGCATGGGCCCCCAATCAGCCCCAGCATTTT. It codes for CASSLAWAPNQPQHF.

This clonotype came up many times. The V call is TRBV7-2, the J call TRBJ2-5; 9 bases align to TRBD2. The CDR3 covers 15 residues. V was clipped by 5 bases and J by 4 bases; unmatched bases: 8. In germline, CDR1 is SGHTA, CDR2 FQGNSA. The CDR3 here is CASSLIAGVGETQYF. The CDR3 DNA reads TGTGCCAGCAGCCTGATAGCGGGAGTGGGAGAGACCCAGTACTTC.

Only a few counts were recorded for this clonotype. The chain recombines TRBV6-5 with TRBJ2-6; 9 bases fit TRBD1. Germline V lookup: CDR1 MNHEY, CDR2 SVGAGI. Germline trimming cut 0 bases from V and 0 bases from J; bases unmatched to any gene: 6. The CDR3 length is 19 residues. The CDR3 loop reads CASSYSWTGEFSGANVLTF. The CDR3 nucleotides are TGTGCCAGCAGTTACTCCTGGACAGGGGAATTCTCTGGGGCCAACGTCCTGACTTTC.

This chain uses TRBV7-2 with TRBJ2-7, with D perhaps TRBD1 (6 bases). The germline CDR1 and CDR2 sequences are SGHTA and FQGNSA. The CDR3 loop spans 14 amino acids. The ends were cut back, 1 base at V and 6 bases at J, with 13 bases in the middle. The CDR3 DNA is TGTGCCAGCAGCTTAGAAGGGACCAGGGGCGAGCAGTACTTC. This sequence encodes CASSLEGTRGEQYF.

This clonotype was picked up many times. The V gene is TRBV7-2, the J gene TRBJ2-3, with 9 positions matching TRBD1. Germline CDR1 and CDR2: SGHTA and FQGNSA. This CDR3 spans 14 amino acids. V dropped 7 bases and J dropped 4; count of bases not matched to a gene: 6. This chain's CDR3 is CASIHRGLADTQYF. The CDR3 DNA reads as TGTGCCAGCATCCACAGGGGGCTGGCAGATACGCAGTATTTT.

The chain employs TRBV19 and TRBJ1-1; D is ambiguous. Trimming pared 5 bases from V and 7 bases from J, leaving 14 bases between. Germline assignment: CDR1 LNHDA and CDR2 SQIVND (reference sequence). The CDR3 sequence is 13 residues long. The CDR3 region is CASSPRGRIEAFF. The CDR3 region has the DNA TGTGCCAGTAGTCCCCGAGGGCGAATTGAAGCTTTCTTT.

In this sample, this clonotype turned up a few times. The chain couples TRBV19 to TRBJ1-5, with 9 nucleotides matching TRBD1. The germline V gene encodes CDR1 LNHDA and CDR2 SQIVND (reference sequence). This CDR3 is built from 20 residues. V lost 1 base, J lost 4 bases, and 17 bases stayed unmatched. Written as DNA, the CDR3 is TGTGCCAGTAGTATAGGTTGGAAACAGGGGGCTCGGCTGAGAAATCAGCCCCAGCATTTT. Translated, it gives CASSIGWKQGARLRNQPQHF.

This clonotype was picked up a small number of times. The chain recombines TRBV7-9 with TRBJ1-2, with D hard to call. This CDR3 comprises 11 residues. From germline, CDR1 is SEHNR and CDR2 FQNEAQ (reference sequence). Trimming cost V 8 bases and J 3 bases, with 7 bases left between them. CDR3 residues: CASGVDYGYTF. Written as DNA, the CDR3 is TGTGCCAGCGGGGTCGACTATGGCTACACCTTC.

This clonotype was picked up many times. V is TRBV11-3 and J is TRBJ1-1, with 8 bases fitting TRBD1. This CDR3 region has 14 residues. Germline V gives CDR1 SGHNT, CDR2 YENEEA. The J segment lost 6 bases and the V segment lost 4 bases, leaving 7 bases of the junction unmatched. In DNA form, the CDR3 reads TGTGCCAGCAGCTCTGGACAGGGCAACGCTGAAGCTTTCTTT. It translates to CASSSGQGNAEAFF.

This clonotype came up many times. The V gene is TRBV7-8, the J gene TRBJ1-1; D is unclear. This CDR3 spans 19 amino acids. Germline V gene sequence: CDR1 SGHVS, CDR2 FQNEAQ. The V end lost 3 bases, the J end lost 4 bases, and 27 bases lay between the germline ends. This CDR3 reads CASSFPTSEGVRVRTEAFF. CDR3 nucleotides: TGTGCCAGCAGCTTCCCTACATCCGAGGGAGTACGGGTGCGCACTGAAGCTTTCTTT.

The gene calls are TRBV4-3 and TRBJ2-6, with D hard to call. The CDR3 length is 16 residues. Germline CDR1 LGHNA, CDR2 YSLEER. V lost 1 base and J 0 bases, leaving 7 bases between the germline ends. The CDR3 loop reads CASSQAPSSGANVLTF. The CDR3 DNA follows: TGCGCCAGCAGCCAAGCTCCCTCCTCTGGGGCCAACGTCCTGACTTTC.